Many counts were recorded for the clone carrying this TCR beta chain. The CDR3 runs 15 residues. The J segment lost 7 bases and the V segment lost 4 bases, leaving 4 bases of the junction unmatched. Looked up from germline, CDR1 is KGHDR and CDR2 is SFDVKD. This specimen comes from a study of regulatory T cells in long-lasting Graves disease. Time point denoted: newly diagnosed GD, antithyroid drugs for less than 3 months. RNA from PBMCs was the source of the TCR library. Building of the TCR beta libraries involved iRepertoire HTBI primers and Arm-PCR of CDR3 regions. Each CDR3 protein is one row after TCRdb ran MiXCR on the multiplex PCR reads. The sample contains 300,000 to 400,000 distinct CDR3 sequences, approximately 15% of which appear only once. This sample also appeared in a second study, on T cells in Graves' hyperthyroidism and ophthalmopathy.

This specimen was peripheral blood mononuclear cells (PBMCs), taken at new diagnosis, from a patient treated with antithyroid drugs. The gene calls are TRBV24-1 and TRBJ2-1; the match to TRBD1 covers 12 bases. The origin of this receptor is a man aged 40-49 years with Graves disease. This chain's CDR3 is CATSEGTGGWNEQFF. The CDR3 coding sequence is TGTGCCACCAGTGAAGGGACAGGGGGCTGGAATGAGCAGTTCTTC.